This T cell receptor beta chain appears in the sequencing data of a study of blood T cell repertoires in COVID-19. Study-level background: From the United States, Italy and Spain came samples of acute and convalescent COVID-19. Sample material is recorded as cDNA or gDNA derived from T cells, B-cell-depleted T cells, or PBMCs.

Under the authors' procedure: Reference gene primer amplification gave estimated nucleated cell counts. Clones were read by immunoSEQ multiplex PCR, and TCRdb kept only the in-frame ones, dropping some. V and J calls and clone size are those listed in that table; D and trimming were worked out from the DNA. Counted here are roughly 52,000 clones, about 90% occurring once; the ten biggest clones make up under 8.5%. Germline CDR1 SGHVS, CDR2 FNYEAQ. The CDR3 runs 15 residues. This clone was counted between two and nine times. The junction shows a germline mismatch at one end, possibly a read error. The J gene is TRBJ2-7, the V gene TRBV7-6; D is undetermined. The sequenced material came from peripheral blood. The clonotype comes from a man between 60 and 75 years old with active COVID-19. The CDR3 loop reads CASRLDPSSSYEQYF. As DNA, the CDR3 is TGTGCCAGCAGATTAGACCCTTCTAGCTCCTACGAGCAGTACTTC.